The 3 T cell receptor beta chains below come from one sample, sequenced in a study of sequential checkpoint blockade in melanoma. Treatment noted: randomized to nivolumab then ipilimumab (arm A) or the reverse (arm B). Only in-frame clones appear in the TCRdb table, and some are missing; sequencing was by immunoSEQ multiplex PCR. The sample lists 35,000 to 45,000 clones, about 83% occurring once. Sample: CD8+ T cells sorted from blood (inferred from file names), taken from a patient given nivolumab and ipilimumab in sequence. The receptors stem from a human donor with melanoma.

J is TRBJ2-7 and V is TRBV7-7; 9 bases align to TRBD1. The CDR3 has 18 amino acids. Germline values: CDR1 SSHAT, CDR2 FNYEAQ (reference sequence). The V segment lost 5 bases and the J segment 3 bases; nucleotides outside the gene matches: 17. This chain's CDR3 is CASSMKGPPGQGRYEQYF. CDR3 bases: TGTGCCAGCAGCATGAAAGGACCTCCGGGACAGGGTCGCTACGAGCAGTACTTC. Variable domain in full (rest from reference TRBV7-7 and TRBJ2-7): GAGVSQSPRYKVTKRGQDVTLRCDPISSHATLYWYQQALGQGPEFLTYFNYEAQPDKSGLPSDRFSAERPEGSISTLTIQRTEQRDSAMYRCASSMKGPPGQGRYEQYFGPGTRLTVT.

The CDR3 here is CSVEGAQGHAGELFF. CDR3 sequence (DNA): TGCAGCGTTGAGGGTGCCCAGGGACACGCCGGGGAGCTGTTTTTT. The chain has TRBV29-1 and TRBJ2-2; D perhaps matches TRBD1 (6 bases). This CDR3 is 15 amino acids long. Germline V CDR1 and CDR2: SQVTM, ANQGSEA. V was trimmed by 3 bases and J by 6 bases, leaving 17 bases between them.

J is TRBJ2-7 and V is TRBV7-6, with 8 bases lining up with TRBD1. This CDR3 is built from 15 residues. V was pared by 1 base and J by 6 bases, with 8 bases of the junction left unmatched. In germline, CDR1 is SGHVS, CDR2 FNYEAQ. CDR3 in DNA: TGTGCCAGCAGCTTAGGTTGGGGACAGGCCGGCGAGCAGTACTTC. Translated, it gives CASSLGWGQAGEQYF.